This T cell receptor beta chain stems from a study of CD8+CD57+ T cells in acquired aplastic anemia. CDR3 and TCR beta VDJ profiling relied on genomic DNA as the template. Each CDR3 protein is one row after TCRdb ran MiXCR on the reads. The sample lists hundreds of thousands of distinct CDR3 sequences, more than 25% seen once, with under 0.95% in the top ten. Patients chosen for sequencing had CD8+CD57+ cells that had expanded, as shown by flow cytometry. Blood sampling was performed on the patients, and none of them had received therapy by then. The germline V gene has CDR1 SGHDN and CDR2 FVKESK. With 2 bases removed from V and 0 bases from J, the gap between germline ends came to 17 bases. The CDR3 totals 17 residues. This clonotype turned up a few times.

This clonotype was obtained from a human donor with aplastic anemia. Source material: sorted CD4+, CD8+, or CD8+CD57+ T cells (not recorded which) from PBMCs. The V and J genes are TRBV14 and TRBJ2-7, with D uncertain. The DNA of the CDR3 is TGTGCCAGCAGCCAATCGTCCCGCTACGGAACCTCCTACGAGCAGTACTTC. Translating it yields CASSQSSRYGTSYEQYF.